These T cell receptor beta chains were read from a single sample in a study of vaccination effects on CD4 cells after COVID-19. Using immunoSEQ multiplex PCR, the repertoire was profiled, and TCRdb retains in-frame clones only, with some absent. The table includes about 59,000 clones, around four fifths detected once. These receptors are not linked to any known antigen. Sequencing was performed on CD4+ T cells from PBMCs cultured with HCoV-OC43 spike peptides, taken after COVID-19 vaccination. The receptors were gathered from a human donor who received a COVID-19 vaccine. CDR3s include the opening cysteine and the closing phenylalanine or tryptophan. D genes are given only for firm matches. Clone sizes are given selectively: once, few, many, or a class where the clone is expanded.

D gene	clone size	V gene	J gene	CDR3 DNA	CDR3 protein
-	-	TRBV19	TRBJ1-2	TGTGCCAGTAGAGGGGCCTTCGATGGCTACACCTTC	CASRGAFDGYTF
TRBD1	-	TRBV3-1/TRBV3-2	TRBJ1-5	TGTGCCAGCGGCCGGACAGGGAATCAGCCCCAGCATTTT	CASGRTGNQPQHF
-	-	TRBV7-9	TRBJ1-2	TGTGCCAGCAGCTTAGCGTCCGGGGACAACTATGGCTACACCTTC	CASSLASGDNYGYTF
-	-	TRBV2	TRBJ1-5	TGTGCCAGCAGGAAGAGGGAGGGAAGTCAGCCCCAGCATTTT	CASRKREGSQPQHF
-	-	TRBV5-4	TRBJ1-2	TGTGCCAGCAGCTTGGCCCTCGGGAATGGCTACACCTTC	CASSLALGNGYTF
TRBD1	-	TRBV5-8	TRBJ2-6	TGTGCCAGCAGCCGCAACAGGGGGCCTGGGGCCAACGTCCTGACTTTC	CASSRNRGPGANVLTF
-	-	TRBV24-1	TRBJ1-2	TGTGCCACCAGTGACCCAGGACTGGGATATGGCTACACCTTC	CATSDPGLGYGYTF
-	-	TRBV28	TRBJ1-4	TGTGCCAGCAGTCTAGGGGGAGCAGGCAGCAATGAAAAACTGTTTTTT	CASSLGGAGSNEKLFF
TRBD1	few	TRBV4-1	TRBJ1-6	TGCGCCAGCAGCCCCTCCGGGACAGGGGATTCACCCCTCCACTTT	CASSPSGTGDSPLHF
-	once	TRBV2	TRBJ2-5	TGTGCCAGCAGGAGGGTCCCAGAGACCCAGTACTTC	CASRRVPETQYF
-	-	TRBV14	TRBJ1-2	TGTGCCAGCAGCAGAGTTCAGGGCGTTAACTATGGCTACACCTTC	CASSRVQGVNYGYTF
-	once	TRBV29-1	TRBJ1-4	TGCAGCGTTGAGTTCCAGGGCTCAGAGAAACTGTTTTTT	CSVEFQGSEKLFF
-	-	TRBV4-1	TRBJ1-4	TGCGCCAGCAGCCAAGAAATGCGACTAGGTTTTAATGAAAAACTGTTTTTT	CASSQEMRLGFNEKLFF
-	-	TRBV7-2	TRBJ2-3	TGTGCCAGCAGCTTAGAACTAGTTAGCACAGATACGCAGTATTTT	CASSLELVSTDTQYF
TRBD1	-	TRBV12-5	TRBJ1-1	TGTGCTAGTGGCACTGGACAGGGGGACACTGAAGCTTTCTTT	CASGTGQGDTEAFF
TRBD1	once	TRBV30	TRBJ1-2	TGTGCCTGCCCAACCCCTTGGACAGGCCGAAATAACTATGGCTACACCTTC	CACPTPWTGRNNYGYTF
-	-	TRBV18	TRBJ1-1	TGTGCCAGCTCACCAGGGACTGAAGCTTTCTTT	CASSPGTEAFF
-	-	TRBV2	TRBJ1-2	TGTGCCAGCAAATCACAGGGCTTAAGTCTGGATGGCTACACCTTC	CASKSQGLSLDGYTF
-	-	TRBV27	TRBJ1-3	TGTGCCAGCAGTTCATCCAGGGCGCCTGGAAACACCATATATTTT	CASSSSRAPGNTIYF
-	-	TRBV9	TRBJ2-2	TGTGCCAGCAGCGTAAACGTGGGGGTCCGGGAGCTGTTTTTT	CASSVNVGVRELFF
-	few	TRBV19	TRBJ1-1	TGTGCCAGTAGTAGCCGTACTGAAGCTTTCTTT	CASSSRTEAFF
-	-	TRBV9	TRBJ2-1	TGTGCCAGCAGCGTAAAGGAGGACGGTGGGCAGTTCTTC	CASSVKEDGGQFF
TRBD1	-	TRBV10-2	TRBJ1-3	TGCGCCAGCAGTCCTCAGGGGGCGAGTGGAAACACCATATATTTT	CASSPQGASGNTIYF
TRBD1	-	TRBV6-6	TRBJ2-4	TGTGCCAGCACCAACCCAGACAGGGTCGATATTCAGTACTTC	CASTNPDRVDIQYF
-	-	TRBV7-2	TRBJ2-3	TGTGCCAGCAGCTTCGATTCTAGCGGCACAGATACGCAGTATTTT	CASSFDSSGTDTQYF
-	-	TRBV9	TRBJ2-2	TGTGCCAGCAGCGTAGTTGGAAGAGGGGGGGCTGCCGGGGAGCTGTTTTTT	CASSVVGRGGAAGELFF
-	-	TRBV9	TRBJ2-5	TGTGCCAGCAGCGTAGTAGGAGGGGGGGCTGAGACCCAGTACTTC	CASSVVGGGAETQYF
TRBD1	-	TRBV7-2	TRBJ1-6	TGTGCCAGCAGCTCACAGGGGTTTTTTAGTTCACCCCTCCACTTT	CASSSQGFFSSPLHF
-	-	TRBV3-1/TRBV3-2	TRBJ1-6	TGTGCCAGCAGCCAAGTGGGGGGTAACTCACCCCTCCACTTT	CASSQVGGNSPLHF
-	-	TRBV7-8	TRBJ1-3	TGTGCCAGCAGCCCCGGCTCCGCGGGTGGAAACACCATATATTTT	CASSPGSAGGNTIYF
TRBD2	-	TRBV28	TRBJ2-3	TGTGCCACCTTCAGCGGGGGGGGCACAGATACGCAGTATTTT	CATFSGGGTDTQYF
-	-	TRBV7-2	TRBJ2-5	TGTGCCAGCAGCCGGGGATACCAAGAGACCCAGTACTTC	CASSRGYQETQYF
-	-	TRBV6-5	TRBJ2-1	TGTGCCAGCAGTTACGGGGCCGTCGGGTACAATGAGCAGTTCTTC	CASSYGAVGYNEQFF
TRBD2	-	TRBV24-1	TRBJ2-1	TGTGCCACCAGTGATTATCAGCCTAGCGGGGACTACAATGAGCAGTTCTTC	CATSDYQPSGDYNEQFF
TRBD1	few	TRBV7-8	TRBJ1-5	TGTGCCAGCAGCCCTGACGTTTGGACAGGGGCGTTATTTGGCAATCAGCCCCAGCATTTT	CASSPDVWTGALFGNQPQHF
-	few	TRBV19	TRBJ1-5	TGTGCCAGTAGTATAAAACTGAATAGCAATCAGCCCCAGCATTTT	CASSIKLNSNQPQHF
-	-	TRBV18	TRBJ2-3	TGTGCCAGCTCACCCCTAAACCGGGACGGAAAAGATACGCAGTATTTT	CASSPLNRDGKDTQYF
-	-	TRBV18	TRBJ2-5	TGTGCCAGCTCACGCTCGTTGGGGGCCCAAGAGACCCAGTACTTC	CASSRSLGAQETQYF
TRBD1	-	TRBV5-6	TRBJ1-5	TGTGCCAGCAGCTTGTGGGACAGGGCCGTAAATCAGCCCCAGCATTTT	CASSLWDRAVNQPQHF
TRBD2	-	TRBV5-1	TRBJ2-5	TGCGCCAGCAGTCTGGGACTAGCGGGGGGTCAAGAGACCCAGTACTTC	CASSLGLAGGQETQYF
-	-	TRBV30	TRBJ1-1	TGTGCCTGGACCCGGGACGGAACCTCGACTGAAGCTTTCTTT	CAWTRDGTSTEAFF
-	-	TRBV18	TRBJ1-3	TGTGCCAGCTCACCTCAGTTCTCTGGAAACACCATATATTTT	CASSPQFSGNTIYF
TRBD1	-	TRBV10-1	TRBJ2-3	TGCGCCAGCAGTGCGAACCCGGGACAGGGTACAGATACGCAGTATTTT	CASSANPGQGTDTQYF
-	-	TRBV30	TRBJ2-1	TGTGCCTGGAGTGTACGGGACAATGAGCAGTTCTTC	CAWSVRDNEQFF
-	-	TRBV19	TRBJ1-4	TGTGCCAGTAGTATAGATCGGCCAGGGGCAAGTGAAAAACTGTTTTTT	CASSIDRPGASEKLFF
-	-	TRBV6-2/TRBV6-3	TRBJ1-1	TGTGCCAGCAGTTACGTCGTGAACACTGAAGCTTTCTTT	CASSYVVNTEAFF
-	-	TRBV5-4	TRBJ2-2	TGTGCCAGCAGCCGAAGCCGGGACGCCGGGGAGCTGTTTTTT	CASSRSRDAGELFF
-	-	TRBV2	TRBJ2-2	TGTGCCAGCATGCCTCCTACGAACACCGGGGAGCTGTTTTTT	CASMPPTNTGELFF
-	-	TRBV12-3/TRBV12-4	TRBJ2-2	TGTGCCAGCAGAAACCGGGACACCGGGGAGCTGTTTTTT	CASRNRDTGELFF
TRBD1	-	TRBV6-2/TRBV6-3	TRBJ1-5	TGTGCCAGCAGTTTATCTTCGGGACAGGGGTATAGCAATCAGCCCCAGCATTTT	CASSLSSGQGYSNQPQHF
-	-	TRBV5-1	TRBJ2-1	TGCGCCAGCAGTCTACAGGGTGATGAGCAGTTCTTC	CASSLQGDEQFF
-	-	TRBV12-3/TRBV12-4	TRBJ1-3	TGTGCCAGCAGTTTACGGGAAAACACCATATATTTT	CASSLRENTIYF
TRBD1	-	TRBV24-1	TRBJ2-2	TGTGCCACCAGTGCCCAGGGCAGGGGGCTCACCGGGGAGCTGTTTTTT	CATSAQGRGLTGELFF
TRBD1	once	TRBV9	TRBJ2-5	TGTGCCAGCAGCGTAGTTGATTCAGGGACAGGGACCCAAGAGACCCAGTACTTC	CASSVVDSGTGTQETQYF
TRBD1	once	TRBV29-1	TRBJ1-4	TGCAGCGTTGTAGGTGGACAGGATGAAAAACTGTTTTTT	CSVVGGQDEKLFF